The clone carrying this T cell receptor beta chain came up many times. What it recognizes is unknown. Arm-PCR of CDR3 regions and iRepertoire HTBI primers were used to build TCR beta libraries. TCRdb processed the multiplex PCR reads anew with MiXCR; each CDR3 protein has one entry. The sample includes 450,000 to 500,000 distinct CDR3 sequences, about 17% of them seen just once. The sample belongs to a study of regulatory T cells in long-lasting Graves disease. Study results and limitations: With persistent disease, TRBV28, TRBJ1-2 and TRBJ2-5 were the favored segments.

The time point denotes: newly diagnosed GD, antithyroid drugs for less than 3 months. RNA from PBMCs was the source of the TCR library. The V and J ends lost 5 bases and 4 bases respectively, with 10 bases between them. Germline assignment: CDR1 SEHNR and CDR2 FQNEAQ (reference sequence). This CDR3 has 13 residues. These same data were also listed under a study on T cells in Graves' hyperthyroidism and ophthalmopathy. In that study: Recently diagnosed hyperthyroidism of less than 2 months' duration affected patients aged 18 to 65.

The sample here was peripheral blood mononuclear cells (PBMCs), taken at new diagnosis, from a patient treated with antithyroid drugs. The receptor was isolated from a man between 40 and 49 years old with Graves disease. The chain carries TRBV7-9 and TRBJ2-3; D gene ambiguous. In nucleotides, the CDR3 is TGTGCCAGCAGCCATCGGACGCCAGATACGCAGTATTTT. Translated: CASSHRTPDTQYF.